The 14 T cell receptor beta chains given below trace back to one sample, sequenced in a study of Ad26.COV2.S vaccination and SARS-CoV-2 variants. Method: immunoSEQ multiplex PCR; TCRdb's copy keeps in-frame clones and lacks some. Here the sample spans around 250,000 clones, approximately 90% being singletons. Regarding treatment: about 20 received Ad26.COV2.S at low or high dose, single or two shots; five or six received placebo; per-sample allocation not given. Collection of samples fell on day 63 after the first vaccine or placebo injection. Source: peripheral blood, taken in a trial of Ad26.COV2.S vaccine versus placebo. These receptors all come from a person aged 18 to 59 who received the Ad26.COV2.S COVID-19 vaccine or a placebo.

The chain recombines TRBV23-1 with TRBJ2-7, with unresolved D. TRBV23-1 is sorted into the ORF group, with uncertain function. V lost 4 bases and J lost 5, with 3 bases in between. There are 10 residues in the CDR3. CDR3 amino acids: CASSRDEQYV. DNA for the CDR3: TGCGCCAGCAGTCGGGACGAGCAGTACGTC.

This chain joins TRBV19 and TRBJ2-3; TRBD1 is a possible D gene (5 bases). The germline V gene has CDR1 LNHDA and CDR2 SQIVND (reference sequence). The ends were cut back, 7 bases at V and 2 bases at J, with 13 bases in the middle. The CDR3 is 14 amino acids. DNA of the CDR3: TGTGCCAGTAAGGACACAACGTTCACAGATACGCAGTATTTT. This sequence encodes CASKDTTFTDTQYF.

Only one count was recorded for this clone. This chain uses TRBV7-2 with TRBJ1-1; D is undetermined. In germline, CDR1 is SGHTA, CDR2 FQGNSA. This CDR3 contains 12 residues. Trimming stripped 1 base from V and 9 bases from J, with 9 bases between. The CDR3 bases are TGTGCCAGCAGCTTAGGGAGACGGAAAGCTTTCTTT. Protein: CASSLGRRKAFF.

The CDR3 DNA is TGCGCCAGCGGTTGGACAGGGTCGAACACTGAAGCTTTCTTT. Translated: CASGWTGSNTEAFF. The V gene is TRBV4-3, the J gene TRBJ1-1; 8 bases fit TRBD1. V was clipped by 8 bases and J by 1 base; unmatched bases: 6. The CDR3 sequence is 14 residues long. Germline values: CDR1 LGHNA, CDR2 YSLEER.

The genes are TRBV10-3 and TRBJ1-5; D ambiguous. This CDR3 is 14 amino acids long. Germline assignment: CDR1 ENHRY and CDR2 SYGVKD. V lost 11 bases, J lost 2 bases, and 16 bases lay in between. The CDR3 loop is CAHGAGSRNQPQHF. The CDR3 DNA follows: TGTGCCCATGGAGCGGGCAGTCGCAATCAGCCCCAGCATTTT.

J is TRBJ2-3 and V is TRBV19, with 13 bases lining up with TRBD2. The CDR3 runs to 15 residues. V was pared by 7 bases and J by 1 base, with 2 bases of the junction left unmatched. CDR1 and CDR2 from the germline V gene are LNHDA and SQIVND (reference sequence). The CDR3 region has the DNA TGTGCCAGTAACGGACTAGCGGGGGGCACAGATACGCAGTATTTT. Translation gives CASNGLAGGTDTQYF.

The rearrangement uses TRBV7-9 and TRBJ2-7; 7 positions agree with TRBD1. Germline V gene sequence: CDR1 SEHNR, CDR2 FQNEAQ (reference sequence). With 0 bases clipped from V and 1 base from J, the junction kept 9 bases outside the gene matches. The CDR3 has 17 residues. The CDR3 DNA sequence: TGTGCCAGCAGCTTAGCGGGGAGACAGGGATTGTCCTACGAGCAGTACGTC. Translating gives CASSLAGRQGLSYEQYV.

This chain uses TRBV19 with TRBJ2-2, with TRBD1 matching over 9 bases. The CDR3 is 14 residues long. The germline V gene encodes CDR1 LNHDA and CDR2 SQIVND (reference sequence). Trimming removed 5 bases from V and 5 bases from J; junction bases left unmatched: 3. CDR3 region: CASSETGGTGELFF. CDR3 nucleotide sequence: TGTGCCAGTAGTGAGACAGGGGGAACCGGGGAGCTGTTTTTT. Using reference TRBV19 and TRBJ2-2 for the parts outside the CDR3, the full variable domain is DGGITQSPKYLFRKEGQNVTLSCEQNLNHDAMYWYRQDPGQGLRLIYYSQIVNDFQKGDIAEGYSVSREKKESFPLTVTSAQKNPTAFYLCASSETGGTGELFFGEGSRLTVL.

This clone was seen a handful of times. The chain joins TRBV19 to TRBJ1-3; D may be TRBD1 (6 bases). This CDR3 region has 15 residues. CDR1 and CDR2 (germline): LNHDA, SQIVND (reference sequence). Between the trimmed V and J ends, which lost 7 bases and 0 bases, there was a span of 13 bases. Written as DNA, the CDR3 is TGTGCCAGTAATCCGGGACAAAGCTCTGGAAACACCATATATTTT. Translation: CASNPGQSSGNTIYF.

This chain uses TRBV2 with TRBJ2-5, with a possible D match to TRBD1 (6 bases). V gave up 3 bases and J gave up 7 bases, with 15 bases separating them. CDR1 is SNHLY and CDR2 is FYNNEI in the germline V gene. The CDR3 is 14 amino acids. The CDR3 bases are TGTGCCAGCAGTGACAGGGGCCTCAGGGGGACCCAGTACTTC. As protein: CASSDRGLRGTQYF. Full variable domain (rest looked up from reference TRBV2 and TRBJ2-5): EPEVTQTPSHQVTQMGQEVILRCVPISNHLYFYWYRQILGQKVEFLVSFYNNEISEKSEIFDDQFSVERPDGSNFTLKIRSTKLEDSAMYFCASSDRGLRGTQYFGPGTRLLVL.

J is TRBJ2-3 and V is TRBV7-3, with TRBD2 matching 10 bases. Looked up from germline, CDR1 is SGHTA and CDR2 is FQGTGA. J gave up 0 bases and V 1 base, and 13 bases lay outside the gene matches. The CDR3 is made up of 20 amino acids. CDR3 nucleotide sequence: TGTGCCAGCAGCTTAAAAGCTAGCGGGAGTGTCCTTTCTAGCACAGATACGCAGTATTTT. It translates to CASSLKASGSVLSSTDTQYF.

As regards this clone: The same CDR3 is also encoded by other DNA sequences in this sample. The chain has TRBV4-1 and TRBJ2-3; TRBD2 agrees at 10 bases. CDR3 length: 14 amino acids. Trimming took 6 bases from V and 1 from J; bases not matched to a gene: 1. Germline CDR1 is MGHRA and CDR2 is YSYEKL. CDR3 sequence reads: CASSLAGGTDTQYF. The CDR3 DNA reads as TGCGCCAGCAGTCTAGCGGGAGGCACAGATACGCAGTATTTT.

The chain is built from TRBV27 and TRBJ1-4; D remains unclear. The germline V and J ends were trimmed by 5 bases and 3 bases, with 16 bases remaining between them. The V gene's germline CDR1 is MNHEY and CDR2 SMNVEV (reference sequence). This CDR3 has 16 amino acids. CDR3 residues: CASSQRPGLANEKLFF. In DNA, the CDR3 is TGTGCCAGCAGTCAACGTCCCGGGCTGGCTAATGAAAAACTGTTTTTT.

CDR3 protein: CASSYHRSGTASYEQYF. Written as DNA, the CDR3 is TGTGCCAGCAGTTACCATCGTTCCGGGACTGCCTCCTACGAGCAGTACTTC. The rearrangement links TRBV6-2 or TRBV6-3 to TRBJ2-7; maybe TRBD2 (6 bases). The V gene's germline CDR1 is MNHEY and CDR2 SVGEGT. The CDR3 extends over 17 amino acids. V lost 2 bases, J lost 0 bases, and 17 bases lay in between.